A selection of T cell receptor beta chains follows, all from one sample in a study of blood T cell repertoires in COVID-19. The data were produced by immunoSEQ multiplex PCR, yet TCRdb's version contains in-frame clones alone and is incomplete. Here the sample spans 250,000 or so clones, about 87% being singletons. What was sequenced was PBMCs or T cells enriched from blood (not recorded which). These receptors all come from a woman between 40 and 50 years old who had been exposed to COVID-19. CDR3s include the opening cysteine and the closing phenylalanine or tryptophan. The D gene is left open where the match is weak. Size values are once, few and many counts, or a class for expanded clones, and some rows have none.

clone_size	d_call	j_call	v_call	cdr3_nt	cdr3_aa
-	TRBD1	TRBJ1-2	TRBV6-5	TGTGCCAGCGTGGACAGGGATAACTATGGCTACACCTTC	CASVDRDNYGYTF
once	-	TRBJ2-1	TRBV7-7	TGTGCCAGCAGCTTACAGGCGGGGCCAAACAATGAGCAGTTCTTC	CASSLQAGPNNEQFF
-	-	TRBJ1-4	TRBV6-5	TGTGCCAGCAGAACGGACAGCAAGAATGAAAAACTGTTTTTT	CASRTDSKNEKLFF
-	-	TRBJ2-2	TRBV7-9	TGTGCCAGCGACTGGGGGCTGCCAGGGTTCGGGGAGCTGTTTTTT	CASDWGLPGFGELFF
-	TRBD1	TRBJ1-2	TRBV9	TGTGCCAGCAGCGTAGATCGTGCGGGACAGGGGGCCTATGGCTACACCTTC	CASSVDRAGQGAYGYTF
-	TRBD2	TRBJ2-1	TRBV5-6	TGTGCCAGCAGACTGAGGGGACTAGTCGGCAATGAGCAGTTCTTC	CASRLRGLVGNEQFF
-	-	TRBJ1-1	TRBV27	TGTGCCAGCAAAGACAGGTTGGTGAGCATGAACACTGAAGCTTTCTTT	CASKDRLVSMNTEAFF
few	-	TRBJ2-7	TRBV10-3	TGTGCCATCAGGGACTTAGCCTACGAGCAGTACTTC	CAIRDLAYEQYF
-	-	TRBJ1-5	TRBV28	TGTGCCAGCAGTTTACCCCACAGTCAGCCCCAGCATTTT	CASSLPHSQPQHF
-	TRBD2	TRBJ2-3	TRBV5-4	TGTGCCAGCAGCCCGGGAGGGGCAGGTTCTACGCAGTATTTT	CASSPGGAGSTQYF
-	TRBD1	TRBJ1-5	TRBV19	TGTGCCAGTAGTATGGGACAGTCAAGCAATCAGCCCCAGCATTTT	CASSMGQSSNQPQHF
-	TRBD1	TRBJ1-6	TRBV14	TGTGCCAGCAGCCAACTGGGACAGGGTACACCAAATTCACCCCTCCACTTT	CASSQLGQGTPNSPLHF
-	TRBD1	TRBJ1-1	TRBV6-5	TGTGCCAGCAGACGACAGGGAAGGTACACTGAAGCTTTCTTT	CASRRQGRYTEAFF
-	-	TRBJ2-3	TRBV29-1	TGCAGCGTTCTGCCGTCCGTTCCTCCGGGAGATACGCAGTATTTT	CSVLPSVPPGDTQYF
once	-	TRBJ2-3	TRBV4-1	TGCGCCAGCAGCGGTCGGGACTCGGGTTTGAGCACAGATACGCAGTATTTT	CASSGRDSGLSTDTQYF
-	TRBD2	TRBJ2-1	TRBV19	TGTGCCAGTAGTATATCCCGGACTAGCAATGAGCAGTTCTTC	CASSISRTSNEQFF
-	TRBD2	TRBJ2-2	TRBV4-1	TGCGCCAGCAGCCAAGTCCCTAGCGGGGGGGGACGAACCGGGGAGCTGTTTTTT	CASSQVPSGGGRTGELFF
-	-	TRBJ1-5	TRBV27	TGTGCCAGCAGTCGTCGACAGCCTGAATCGCCCCAGCATTTT	CASSRRQPESPQHF
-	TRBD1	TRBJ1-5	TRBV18	TGTGCCAGCTCACCAACTACAGGGGGCAATCAGCCCCAGCATTTT	CASSPTTGGNQPQHF
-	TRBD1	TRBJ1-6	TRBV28	TGTGCCAGCAGTTTATCCGGGACAGGGAATTCACCCCTCCACTTT	CASSLSGTGNSPLHF
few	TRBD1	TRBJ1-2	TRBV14	TGTGCCAGCAGCCAAGAGTCAGGGGGCGTCTTGGGCTATGGCTACACCTTC	CASSQESGGVLGYGYTF
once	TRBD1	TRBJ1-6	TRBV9	TGTGCCAGCAGCGTAGGCCTGGGACAGCGAGCACCCCTCCACTTT	CASSVGLGQRAPLHF
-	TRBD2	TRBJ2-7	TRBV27	TGTGCCAGCAGTCCCTTATTTCAGGGAGGGAGTTACGAGCAGTACTTC	CASSPLFQGGSYEQYF
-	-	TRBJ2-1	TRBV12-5	TGTGCTAGTGGTTTGTTTAAATCCATCGGGGAAAGCTACAATGAGCAGTTCTTC	CASGLFKSIGESYNEQFF
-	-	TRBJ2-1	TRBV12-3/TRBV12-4	TGTGCCAGCAGTCTCGGTACCTACAATGAGCAGTTCTTC	CASSLGTYNEQFF
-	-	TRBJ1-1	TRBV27	TGTGCCAGCAGGCAAGGCAGGGTTTTGAAGTTGAACACTGAAGCTTTCTTT	CASRQGRVLKLNTEAFF
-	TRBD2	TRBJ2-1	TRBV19	TGTGCCAGTAGTATAGATGGGCCTAAAGCGGGGGGTTACAATGAGCAGTTCTTC	CASSIDGPKAGGYNEQFF
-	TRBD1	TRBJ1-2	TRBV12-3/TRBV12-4	TGTGCCAGCAGCGTGACAGGGAGGTATGGCTACACCTTC	CASSVTGRYGYTF
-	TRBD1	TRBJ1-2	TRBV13	TGTGCCAGCAGCCCAGGACAGGGATCCTACTATGGCTACACCTTC	CASSPGQGSYYGYTF
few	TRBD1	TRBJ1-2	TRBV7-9	TGTGCCAGCAGCTATGGACAGGGGAACTATGGCTACACCTTC	CASSYGQGNYGYTF
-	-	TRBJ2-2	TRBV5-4	TGTGCCAGCAGCTTGGAAGGTGCTCGGGGAGGTGGGGAGCTGTTTTTT	CASSLEGARGGGELFF
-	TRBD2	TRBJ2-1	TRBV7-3	TGTGCCAGCAGCTTAACCGGGGGACTAGCGGGAGCCAATGAGCAGTTCTTC	CASSLTGGLAGANEQFF
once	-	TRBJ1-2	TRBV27	TGTGCCAGCAGTTTTCAGGGCGGCGGCTACACCTTC	CASSFQGGGYTF
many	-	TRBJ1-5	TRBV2	TGTGCCAGCAGGGGGATACAGGGAAGCAATCAGCCCCAGCATTTT	CASRGIQGSNQPQHF
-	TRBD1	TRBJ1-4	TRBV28	TGTGCCAGCAGTCCGACAGGGGCTGCCATGAATGAAAAACTGTTTTTT	CASSPTGAAMNEKLFF
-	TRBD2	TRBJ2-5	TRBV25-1	TGTGCCAGCAGTGACCCGGCCGGGACTAGCGTCCCAATGTCCCAGTACTTC	CASSDPAGTSVPMSQYF
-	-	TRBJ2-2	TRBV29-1	TGCAGCGTTGGGGGCACGGGCAGTCCCACCGGGGAGCTGTTTTTT	CSVGGTGSPTGELFF
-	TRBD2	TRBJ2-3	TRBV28	TGTGCCAGCATCCGCGGGGGGGCCGGAGATACGCAGTATTTT	CASIRGGAGDTQYF
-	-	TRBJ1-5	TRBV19	TGTGCCAGTAGCATTCCGGGTGCTCAGCCCCAGCATTTT	CASSIPGAQPQHF
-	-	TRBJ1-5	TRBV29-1	TGCAGCGTTGACTCCGGAGAGAATCAGCCCCAGCATTTT	CSVDSGENQPQHF
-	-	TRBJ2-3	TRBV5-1	TGTGCCAGCAGCTTGTGGGCTAGCCGAGAAGGAGATACGCAGTATTTT	CASSLWASREGDTQYF
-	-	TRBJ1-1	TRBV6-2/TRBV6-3	TGTGCCAGCAGCGGCCGGACATCCCTAGGAGGGACTGAAGCTTTCTTT	CASSGRTSLGGTEAFF
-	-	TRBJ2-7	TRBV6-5	TGTGCCAGCAGCTTGACAGGATCCTACGAGCAGTACTTC	CASSLTGSYEQYF
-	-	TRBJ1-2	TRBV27	TGTGCCAGCAGTTCCACCTCCGGCCCGGGTGGGAACTATGGCTACACCTTC	CASSSTSGPGGNYGYTF
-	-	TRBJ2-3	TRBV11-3	TGTGCCAGCAGCTTGGAGGGGACCACAGATACGCAGTATTTT	CASSLEGTTDTQYF
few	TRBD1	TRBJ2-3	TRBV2	TGTGCCAGCAGAAAACAGGGGGCCCCAGATACGCAGTATTTT	CASRKQGAPDTQYF
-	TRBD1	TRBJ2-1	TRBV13	TGTGCCAGCAGCGGGGGGACCGGGACAGGGGTGATACGTGAGCAGTTCTTC	CASSGGTGTGVIREQFF
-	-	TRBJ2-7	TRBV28	TGTGCCAGCAACCTACAGAGCTCCTACGAGCAGTACTTC	CASNLQSSYEQYF
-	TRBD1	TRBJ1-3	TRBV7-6	TGTGCCAGCAGCCGGGAAACAGGGGCGATGAACACCATATATTTT	CASSRETGAMNTIYF
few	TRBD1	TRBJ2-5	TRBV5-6	TGTGCCAGCAGCTCCCCAGGGACAGGGATTGAGGAGACCCAGTACTTC	CASSSPGTGIEETQYF
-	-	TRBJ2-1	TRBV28	TGTGCCAGCACAGAGGTCAATGAGCAGTTCTTC	CASTEVNEQFF
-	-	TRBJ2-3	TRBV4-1	TGCGCCAGCAGCCAAAGGAGTGGGGGGTTGAAGGGCACAGATACGCAGTATTTT	CASSQRSGGLKGTDTQYF
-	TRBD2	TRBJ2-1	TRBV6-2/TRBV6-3	TGTGCCAGCAGCCGGGGGGGGCTATACAATGAGCAGTTCTTC	CASSRGGLYNEQFF
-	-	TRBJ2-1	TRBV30	TGTGCCTGGAGACAGATCTACAATGAGCAGTTCTTC	CAWRQIYNEQFF